The 14 T cell receptor beta chains in this list originate from one sample, sequenced in a study of T cells in Graves' hyperthyroidism and ophthalmopathy. Amplification yielded TCR beta CDR3 regions, with RNA transcripts as the source. First-round RT-PCR with HTBI primers amplified the TCR CDR3 region. Each CDR3 protein is one row after TCRdb ran MiXCR on the multiplex PCR reads. The sample carries about 370,000 distinct CDR3 sequences, around 15% recorded once. The sample comprised blood. Source of these receptors: a woman aged 55-69 years with Graves' ophthalmopathy.

This clonotype was seen more than once but under ten times. This chain joins TRBV30 and TRBJ1-6; D is possibly TRBD1 (5 bases). Trimming took off 3 bases at V and 10 bases at J, with 10 bases between the two ends. This CDR3 is 12 amino acids long. Looked up from germline, CDR1 is GTSNPN and CDR2 is SVGIG (reference sequence). Here the CDR3 reads CAWRGRESPLHF. CDR3 nucleotide sequence: TGTGCCTGGAGGGGGCGCGAGTCACCCCTCCACTTT.

This clonotype has a handful of counts. This rearrangement joins TRBV19 to TRBJ2-7, with D possibly matching TRBD1 (7 bases). The CDR3 is made up of 14 amino acids. The V end was cut by 5 bases, the J end by 6 bases, with 17 bases between. The germline V gene has CDR1 LNHDA and CDR2 SQIVND (reference sequence). This CDR3 reads CASSAGQPQSEQYF. Here the CDR3 DNA reads TGTGCCAGTAGTGCGGGACAGCCCCAATCCGAGCAGTACTTC. The whole variable domain, filled in from reference TRBV19 and TRBJ2-7, reads DGGITQSPKYLFRKEGQNVTLSCEQNLNHDAMYWYRQDPGQGLRLIYYSQIVNDFQKGDIAEGYSVSREKKESFPLTVTSAQKNPTAFYLCASSAGQPQSEQYFGPGTRLTVT.

The CDR3 protein is CASSHGQGTNTGELFF. CDR3 bases: TGTGCCAGCAGCCATGGACAGGGAACGAACACCGGGGAGCTGTTTTTT. This chain joins TRBV14 and TRBJ2-2; 8 nucleotides align to TRBD1. There are 16 residues in the CDR3. Germline assignment: CDR1 SGHDN and CDR2 FVKESK. V trimming: 3 bases; J trimming: 0 bases; junction bases outside the gene matches: 3. Complete variable domain (other parts from reference TRBV14 and TRBJ2-2): EAGVTQFPSHSVIEKGQTVTLRCDPISGHDNLYWYRRVMGKEIKFLLHFVKESKQDESGMPNNRFLAERTGGTYSTLKVQPAELEDSGVYFCASSHGQGTNTGELFFGEGSRLTVL.

The table lists this clonotype with many counts. The chain joins TRBV7-2 to TRBJ2-7; 8 bases fit TRBD2. In germline, CDR1 is SGHTA, CDR2 FQGNSA. The CDR3 is made up of 16 amino acids. Trimming removed 0 bases from V and 2 bases from J; junction bases left unmatched: 6. The CDR3 reads CASSLAVTGGPYEQYF. The CDR3 nucleotides read TGTGCCAGCAGCTTAGCCGTTACGGGAGGGCCCTACGAGCAGTACTTC.

This clonotype has a count of ten or more. The chain carries TRBV27 and TRBJ2-7; TRBD1 might be the D (5 bases). Germline V gene data show CDR1 as MNHEY and CDR2 as SMNVEV (reference sequence). The ends were cut back, 2 bases at V and 5 bases at J, with 13 bases in the middle. The CDR3 runs to 14 residues. The CDR3 DNA follows: TGTGCCAGCAGTTTAGAAGGGGATATCCACGAGCAGTACTTC. Translating it yields CASSLEGDIHEQYF.

This clonotype appeared many times. This sequence joins TRBV4-2 and TRBJ1-2, with TRBD1 matching over 10 bases. The CDR3 runs to 15 residues. Germline V lookup: CDR1 LGHNA, CDR2 YNFKEQ. The trim removed 0 bases at V and 4 bases at J, leaving 2 bases unmatched. The DNA for the CDR3 is TGTGCCAGCAGCCAAGAGGGACAGGGGATCTATGGCTACACCTTC. As protein: CASSQEGQGIYGYTF.

This rearrangement joins TRBV4-1 to TRBJ2-3; the match to TRBD1 covers 7 bases. The CDR3 extends over 16 amino acids. The V and J ends lost 3 bases and 0 bases, in that order; junction bases with no gene match: 6. Germline CDR1 is MGHRA and CDR2 is YSYEKL. The CDR3: CASSQRQGYSTDTQYF. CDR3 nucleotides: TGCGCCAGCAGCCAGAGACAGGGCTATAGCACAGATACGCAGTATTTT.

This clonotype was recorded a few times. This clone may be a read error of a much larger clone one base away. The CDR3 region has the DNA TGCAGTGCTGGCTCGGCAGGGGGCGGCCCTTGGGGCTACAATGAGCAGTTCTTC. It codes for CSAGSAGGGPWGYNEQFF. The rearrangement joins TRBV20-1 to TRBJ2-1, with 8 bases aligning to TRBD1. This CDR3 is 18 amino acids long. CDR1 is DFQATT and CDR2 is SNEGSKA in the germline V gene (reference sequence). With V trimmed by 5 bases and J by 3 bases, 18 bases remained unmatched.

At least ten counts were recorded for this clonotype. The chain recombines TRBV27 with TRBJ2-1; TRBD2 matches at 15 bases. This CDR3 contains 19 residues. V lost 0 bases to trimming and J lost 2 bases; unmatched junction nucleotides: 5. Germline CDR1 reads MNHEY; CDR2 reads SMNVEV (reference sequence). CDR3 nucleotides: TGTGCCAGCAGTTTATCTGGACTAGCGGGAGGGGCCCCCTACAATGAGCAGTTCTTC. It specifies CASSLSGLAGGAPYNEQFF.

With respect to this clonotype: A much larger clone differs from this one at a single base, so this may be a read error. CDR3 loop: CASSLYREVREQYF. CDR3 bases: TGTGCCAGCAGTTTATACAGGGAGGTTCGCGAGCAGTACTTC. The V and J genes are TRBV28 and TRBJ2-7; TRBD1 or TRBD2 may be the D gene (6 bases each). Germline CDR1 reads MDHEN; CDR2 reads SYDVKM. The CDR3 spans 14 residues. Trimming left V 1 base short and J 6 bases short, with 13 bases between. Complete variable domain (other parts from reference TRBV28 and TRBJ2-7): DVKVTQSSRYLVKRTGEKVFLECVQDMDHENMFWYRQDPGLGLRLIYFSYDVKMKEKGDIPEGYSVSREKKERFSLILESASTNQTSMYLCASSLYREVREQYFGPGTRLTVT.

This clonotype occurred many times. The chain links TRBV7-8 to TRBJ2-5; D not resolved. CDR1 is SGHVS and CDR2 is FQNEAQ in the germline V gene. Trimming stripped 2 bases from V and 1 base from J, with 5 bases between. This CDR3 comprises 13 residues. The CDR3 region has the DNA TGTGCCAGCAGCTTACCAGGCCAAGAGACCCAGTACTTC. Protein product: CASSLPGQETQYF.

This clonotype was counted ten times or more. The genes are TRBV9 and TRBJ2-2; 9 nucleotides match TRBD1. The CDR3 consists of 17 residues. Germline V CDR1 and CDR2: SGDLS, YYNGEE. Trimming took 2 bases from V and 6 from J; bases not matched to a gene: 11. The CDR3 DNA reads as TGTGCCAGCAGCGTCACTCCGGGACAGGGAGGGGCCGGGGAGCTGTTTTTT. It yields the protein CASSVTPGQGGAGELFF.

The table lists this clonotype with a few counts. The V gene is TRBV7-9, the J gene TRBJ2-2; weak D call: TRBD1 (5 bases). Germline CDR1 reads SEHNR; CDR2 reads FQNEAQ (reference sequence). The CDR3 runs to 12 residues. This chain's CDR3 is CGLNRKTGELFF. The DNA for the CDR3 is TGTGGGTTGAACAGGAAAACCGGGGAGCTGTTTTTT.

The table lists this clonotype with many counts. The V call is TRBV30, the J call TRBJ2-2, with 9 bases aligning to TRBD1. The germline V gene has CDR1 GTSNPN and CDR2 SVGIG (reference sequence). Trimming cost V 0 bases and J 3 bases; bases outside gene matches: 8. This CDR3 region has 17 residues. The CDR3 DNA sequence: TGTGCCTGGAGTGTAGGAGTTCGGGACAGGGACACCGGGGAGCTGTTTTTT. Translated, it gives CAWSVGVRDRDTGELFF. The full variable domain, its missing parts supplied by reference TRBV30 and TRBJ2-2, is SQTIHQWPATLVQPVGSPLSLECTVEGTSNPNLYWYRQAAGRGLQLLFYSVGIGQISSEVPQNLSASRPQDRQFILSSKKLLLSDSGFYLCAWSVGVRDRDTGELFFGEGSRLTVL.